The sequence of this TCR beta chain was determined in a study of beta chain features in type 1 diabetes. Overall study: The examined sorted cells totaled 85 million to 120 million across samples. Study-level points and caveats: PCR might show a preference for shorter templates, equally across patients and controls. Compared to healthy donors, patients appeared to have naive, central memory and Treg TCRB repertoires that were more alike.

After removal of 5 bases from V and 4 bases from J, the junction contained 7 bases not matched to a gene. Germline CDR1 is MDHEN and CDR2 is SYDVKM. The CDR3 sequence is 15 residues long. This clone was seen a handful of times. What it recognizes is unknown. Expressed TCRB transcripts were sequenced because the isolated RNA had all been reverse transcribed beforehand. Generated by immunoSEQ multiplex PCR, the TCRdb table keeps only in-frame clones and is missing some. Among approximately 300,000 clones listed, 9.5% to 11% were seen once. Isolation of CD4+ naive, central memory, regulatory and stem cell-like memory cells was achieved by sorting via CD45RO/CCR7/CD25/CD127/CD95/CD27.

The chain is built from TRBV28 and TRBJ2-7, with TRBD2 matching 11 bases. Sequencing input: naive CD4+ T cells from blood. The clonotype comes from a woman aged 25 to 39 in good health. CDR3 nucleotide sequence: TGTGCCAGCAGTCCGAAACTAGCGGGAGTTTACGAGCAGTACTTC. The encoded protein is CASSPKLAGVYEQYF.